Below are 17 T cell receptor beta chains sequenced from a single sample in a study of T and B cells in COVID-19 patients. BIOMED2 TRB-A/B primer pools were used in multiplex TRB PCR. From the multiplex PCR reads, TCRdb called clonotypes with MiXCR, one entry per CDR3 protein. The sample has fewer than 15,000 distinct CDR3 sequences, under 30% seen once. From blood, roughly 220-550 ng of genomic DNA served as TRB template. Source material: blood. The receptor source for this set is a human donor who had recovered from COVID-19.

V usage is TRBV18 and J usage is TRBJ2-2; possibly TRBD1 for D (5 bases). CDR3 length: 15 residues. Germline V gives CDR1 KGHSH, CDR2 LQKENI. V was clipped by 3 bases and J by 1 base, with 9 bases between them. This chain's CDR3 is CASSPRQGNTGELFF. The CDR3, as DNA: TGTGCCAGCTCACCGCGCCAGGGGAACACCGGGGAGCTGTTTTTT.

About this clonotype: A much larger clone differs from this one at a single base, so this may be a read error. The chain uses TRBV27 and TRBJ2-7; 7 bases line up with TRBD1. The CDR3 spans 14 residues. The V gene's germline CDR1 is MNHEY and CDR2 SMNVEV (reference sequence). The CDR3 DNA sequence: TGTGCCAGCAGTAGACAGGGTCGGTCCTACGAGCTGTACTTC. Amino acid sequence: CASSRQGRSYELYF.

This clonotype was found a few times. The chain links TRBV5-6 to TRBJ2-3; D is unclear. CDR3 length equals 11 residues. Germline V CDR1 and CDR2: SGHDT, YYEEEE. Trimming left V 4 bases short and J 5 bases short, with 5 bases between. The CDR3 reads CASSREDTQYF. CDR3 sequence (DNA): TGTGCCAGCAGCCGTGAAGATACGCAGTATTTT.

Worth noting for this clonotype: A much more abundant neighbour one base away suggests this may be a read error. The CDR3 protein is CAISEGDEGAADTQYF. The CDR3 DNA reads TGTGCCATCAGTGAAGGGGATGAGGGAGCGGCAGATACGCAGTATTTT. The chain has TRBV10-3 and TRBJ2-3; perhaps D is TRBD1 or TRBD2 (5 bases each). Trimming removed 3 bases from V and 4 bases from J, with 17 bases in between. Germline CDR1 and CDR2: ENHRY and SYGVKD. The CDR3 runs 16 residues.

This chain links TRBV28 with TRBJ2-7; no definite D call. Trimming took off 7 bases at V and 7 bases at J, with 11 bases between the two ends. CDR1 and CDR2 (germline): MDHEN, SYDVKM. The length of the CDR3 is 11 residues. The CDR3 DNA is TGTGCCAGCACGTCTGTGTTGGAGCAGTACTTC. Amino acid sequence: CASTSVLEQYF.

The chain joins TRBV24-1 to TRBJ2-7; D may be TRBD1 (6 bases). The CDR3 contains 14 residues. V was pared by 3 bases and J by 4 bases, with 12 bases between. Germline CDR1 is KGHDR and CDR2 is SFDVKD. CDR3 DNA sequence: TGTGCCACCAGTGATCCCGGGACACCTTACGAGCAGTACTTC. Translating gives CATSDPGTPYEQYF.

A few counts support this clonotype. CDR3 bases: TGTGCCAGCAGAACCCCAGGGGAGTTTGGTGGCTACACCTTC. This translates into CASRTPGEFGGYTF. The J gene is TRBJ1-2, the V gene TRBV19; perhaps TRBD1 as D (6 bases). This CDR3 is built from 14 residues. Per the germline V gene, CDR1 is LNHDA and CDR2 is SQIVND (reference sequence). V lost 9 bases, J lost 7 bases, and 21 bases lay in between.

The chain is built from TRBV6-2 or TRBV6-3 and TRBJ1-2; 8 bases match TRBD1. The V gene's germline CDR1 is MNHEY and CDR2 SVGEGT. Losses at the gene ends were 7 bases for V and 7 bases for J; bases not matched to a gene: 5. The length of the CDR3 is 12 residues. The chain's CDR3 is CASNQGAGGYTF. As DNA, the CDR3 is TGTGCCAGCAATCAGGGGGCAGGTGGCTACACCTTC.

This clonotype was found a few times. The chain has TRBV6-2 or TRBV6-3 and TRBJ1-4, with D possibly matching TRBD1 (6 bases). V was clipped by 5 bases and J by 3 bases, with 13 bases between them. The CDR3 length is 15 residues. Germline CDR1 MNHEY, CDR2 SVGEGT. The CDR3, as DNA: TGTGCCAGCAGTCGTCTCGGGGGGCCTAATGAAAAACTGTTTTTT. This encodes CASSRLGGPNEKLFF.

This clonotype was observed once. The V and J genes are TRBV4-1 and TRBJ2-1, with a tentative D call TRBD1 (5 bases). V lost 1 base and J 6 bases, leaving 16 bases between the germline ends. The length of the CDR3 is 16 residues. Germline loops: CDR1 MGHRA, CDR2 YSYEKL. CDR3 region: CASSQGGSLRLNEQFF. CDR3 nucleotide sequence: TGCGCCAGCAGCCAAGGGGGCAGCCTCCGCCTCAATGAGCAGTTCTTC.

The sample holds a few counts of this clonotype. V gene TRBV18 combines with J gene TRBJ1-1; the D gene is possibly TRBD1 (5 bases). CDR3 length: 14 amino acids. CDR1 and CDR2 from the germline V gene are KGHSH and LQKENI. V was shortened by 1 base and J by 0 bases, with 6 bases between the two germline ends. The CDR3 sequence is CASSPQGLNTEAFF. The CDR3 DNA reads TGTGCCAGCTCACCACAGGGACTGAACACTGAAGCTTTCTTT.

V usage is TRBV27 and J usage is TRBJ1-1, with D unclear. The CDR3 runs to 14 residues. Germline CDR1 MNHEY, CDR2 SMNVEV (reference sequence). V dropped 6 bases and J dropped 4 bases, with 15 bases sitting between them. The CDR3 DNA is TGTGCCAGCAGCTCGACCCCCCTTGGCACTGAAGCTTTCTTT. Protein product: CASSSTPLGTEAFF.

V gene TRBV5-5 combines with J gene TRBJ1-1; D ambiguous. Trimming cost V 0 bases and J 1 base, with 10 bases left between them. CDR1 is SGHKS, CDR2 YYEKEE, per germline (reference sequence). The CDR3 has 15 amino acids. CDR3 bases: TGTGCCAGCAGCTTGGGGCCCACCACGAACACTGAAGCTTTCTTT. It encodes CASSLGPTTNTEAFF.

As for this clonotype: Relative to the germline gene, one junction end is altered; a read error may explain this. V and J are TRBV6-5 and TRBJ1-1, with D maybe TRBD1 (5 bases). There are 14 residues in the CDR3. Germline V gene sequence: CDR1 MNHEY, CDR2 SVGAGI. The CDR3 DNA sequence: TGTGCCATCAGTGAGTCGGGCGGGACCCGGGGAGCTTTCTTT. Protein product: CAISESGGTRGAFF.

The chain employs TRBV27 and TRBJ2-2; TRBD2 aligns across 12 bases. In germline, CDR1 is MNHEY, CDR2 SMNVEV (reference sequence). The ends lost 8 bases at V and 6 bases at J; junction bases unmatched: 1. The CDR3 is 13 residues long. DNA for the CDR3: TGTGCCAGCCGGACTAGCGGGGCCGGGGAGCTGTTTTTT. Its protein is CASRTSGAGELFF.

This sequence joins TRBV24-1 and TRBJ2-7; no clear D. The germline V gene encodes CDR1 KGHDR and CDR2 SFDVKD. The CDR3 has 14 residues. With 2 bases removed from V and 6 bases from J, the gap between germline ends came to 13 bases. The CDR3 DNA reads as TGTGCCACCAGTGATTCCCTGGTCTTAGGCGAGCAGTACTTC. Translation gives CATSDSLVLGEQYF.

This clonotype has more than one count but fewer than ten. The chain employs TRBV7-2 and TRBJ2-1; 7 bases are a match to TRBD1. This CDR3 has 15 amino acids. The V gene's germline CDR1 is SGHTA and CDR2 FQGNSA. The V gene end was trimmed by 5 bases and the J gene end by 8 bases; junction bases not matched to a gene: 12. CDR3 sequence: CASSVHRGPVDEQFF. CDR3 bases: TGTGCCAGCAGCGTGCACAGGGGACCGGTCGATGAGCAGTTCTTC.